The clone carrying this TCR beta chain appeared a few times. TCRdb's table, derived via immunoSEQ multiplex PCR, lists solely in-frame clones and lacks some. The sample records over 95,000 clones, 80% to 95% being singletons. This record comes from a study of T cells after somatic rescue of genetic block. Germline values: CDR1 SGHAT, CDR2 FQNNGV. Trimming shortened V by 2 bases and J by 5 bases, and 9 bases separated the two germline ends. The length of the CDR3 is 13 residues. Source material: peripheral blood mononuclear cells (PBMCs). The receptor's source is a woman between 18 and 30 years old. The chain carries TRBV11-2 and TRBJ1-1; no firm D call. The CDR3 DNA sequence: TGTGCCAGCAGCTTATCGACGGATACTGAAGCTTTCTTT. Its protein is CASSLSTDTEAFF.